The TCR beta chain under discussion was sequenced for a study of response to subunit inactivated influenza vaccine. General observations from the study: Researchers suggested that each seasonal influenza vaccination recruits few new T cells.

Trimming took 5 bases from V and 3 from J; bases not matched to a gene: 15. The V gene's germline CDR1 is ENHRY and CDR2 SYGVKD. The CDR3 sequence is 17 residues long. Via MiXCR, TCRdb re-called the RT-PCR reads, giving one row per CDR3 protein. Here the sample spans around 760,000 distinct CDR3 sequences, approximately 15% being singletons. This clonotype appeared a few times. Its antigen is as yet unknown. V is TRBV10-3 and J is TRBJ2-7; TRBD1 agrees at 8 bases. Sequenced material: PBMCs from blood, taken approximately 15 days before vaccination. The sequence was collected from a man in his fifties or sixties who received an inactivated influenza vaccine. CDR3: CAISRTLDRGLIYEQYF. In DNA form, the CDR3 reads TGTGCCATCAGTCGGACCTTAGACAGGGGCCTTATCTACGAGCAGTACTTC.